This paragraph covers one T cell receptor beta chain sequence. Its antigen is as yet unknown. Produced via immunoSEQ multiplex PCR; TCRdb's table is partial and in-frame only. The table lists 150,000 or so clones, roughly 87% of them singletons. This sample was included in a study of T cell responses to AZD1222 COVID-19 vaccine. Across the whole study: Whether given at about 4 or about 12 weeks, second doses were pooled.

Study results and limitations: Two AZD1222 administrations were followed by greater Spike-specific TCR breadth and depth. Unmutated variant regions reportedly attract nearly half of all spike-specific TCRs. Only a handful of AZD1222 recipients, more than five in all, had baseline seropositivity.

The source of this sequence is an adult in good health. Sequencing used peripheral blood, obtained on day 0 of AZD1222 vaccination.

Here the CDR3 reads CATSDSTGGGTEAFF. The CDR3 DNA reads as TGTGCCACCAGTGATTCCACAGGGGGCGGTACTGAAGCTTTCTTT. V and J are TRBV24-1 and TRBJ1-1; 9 positions agree with TRBD1. Germline CDR1 is KGHDR and CDR2 is SFDVKD. The V gene end was trimmed by 2 bases and the J gene end by 5 bases; junction bases not matched to a gene: 5. The CDR3 length is 15 residues.